A single sample gave rise to the 25 T cell receptor beta chains below, sequenced in a study of T cell responses to AZD1222 COVID-19 vaccine. Profiled with immunoSEQ multiplex PCR; TCRdb holds only in-frame clones, not every one. The sample lists around 100,000 clones; around 89% were seen once. This specimen was peripheral blood, taken on day 0 of AZD1222 vaccination. The receptors stem from an adult in good health.

V usage is TRBV30 and J usage is TRBJ2-7; D is perhaps TRBD2 (6 bases). The CDR3 has 12 residues. Trimming removed 1 base from V and 7 bases from J, with 11 bases in between. Germline values: CDR1 GTSNPN, CDR2 SVGIG (reference sequence). The CDR3: CAWSAGRGEQYF. The CDR3, as DNA: TGTGCCTGGAGTGCAGGACGGGGGGAGCAGTACTTC.

The chain joins TRBV19 to TRBJ2-1; 14 nucleotides match TRBD2. The CDR3 extends over 16 amino acids. Germline assignment: CDR1 LNHDA and CDR2 SQIVND (reference sequence). In nucleotides, the CDR3 is TGTGTCTCCGCCCCCGGACTAGCGGGAGGTTACAATGAGCAGTTCTTC. It specifies CVSAPGLAGGYNEQFF.

The rearrangement joins TRBV2 to TRBJ1-1; 7 bases are a match to TRBD1. Germline CDR1 and CDR2: SNHLY and FYNNEI. J lost 6 bases, V lost 8 bases, and 9 bases had no gene match. This CDR3 spans 13 amino acids. The CDR3, as DNA: TGTGCCAGCCAGGGGGGCGGGTTTTCTGAAGCTTTCTTT. Translation gives CASQGGGFSEAFF.

The rearrangement joins TRBV28 to TRBJ2-7, with TRBD1 matching over 7 bases. The germline CDR1 and CDR2 sequences are MDHEN and SYDVKM. This CDR3 region has 16 residues. V lost 6 bases, J lost 6 bases, and 17 bases stayed unmatched. DNA for the CDR3: TGTGCCAGCAGACCGGGACAGCTTTCATCAGGGGGCGAGCAGTACTTC. Its protein product is CASRPGQLSSGGEQYF.

The J gene is TRBJ1-2, the V gene TRBV28; D is possibly TRBD1 (6 bases). Germline CDR1 is MDHEN and CDR2 is SYDVKM. V lost 4 bases and J lost 6, with 21 bases in between. This CDR3 comprises 16 residues. The CDR3 DNA follows: TGTGCCAGCAGTTCCTCCGGGGGGCTTGGGTTACATGGCTACACCTTC. Translated, it gives CASSSSGGLGLHGYTF.

V usage is TRBV15 and J usage is TRBJ2-5, with 10 bases matching TRBD1. V gave up 5 bases and J gave up 4 bases; unmatched junction bases: 7. Germline V gene lookup returns CDR1 LNHNV and CDR2 YYDKDF (reference sequence). The CDR3 has 15 residues. CDR3 loop: CATSDGQGDGETQYF. The DNA for the CDR3 is TGTGCCACCAGCGATGGACAGGGGGACGGAGAGACCCAGTACTTC.

The chain has TRBV30 and TRBJ1-6; possible D gene TRBD1, 5 bases. Germline V gene data show CDR1 as GTSNPN and CDR2 as SVGIG (reference sequence). Trimming stripped 0 bases from V and 10 bases from J, with 10 bases between. The CDR3 is 13 amino acids. CDR3 protein: CAWSVRGRSPLHF. Here the CDR3 DNA reads TGTGCCTGGAGTGTACGGGGGAGGTCACCCCTCCACTTT.

The genes are TRBV7-2 and TRBJ1-4, with D perhaps matching TRBD1 (5 bases). CDR3 length equals 15 residues. The germline V gene encodes CDR1 SGHTA and CDR2 FQGNSA. With 5 bases removed from V and 8 bases from J, the gap between germline ends came to 18 bases. Written as DNA, the CDR3 is TGTGCCAGCAGCCCTACGGGGGGTTATGGGGAAAAACTGTTTTTT. Residues: CASSPTGGYGEKLFF.

The chain's CDR3 is CAWSEGEDHEDEKLFF. Here the CDR3 DNA reads TGTGCCTGGAGTGAAGGGGAGGATCACGAGGATGAAAAACTGTTTTTT. The V call is TRBV30, the J call TRBJ1-4; D perhaps matches TRBD1 (5 bases). Germline lookup yields CDR1 GTSNPN and CDR2 SVGIG (reference sequence). This CDR3 has 16 residues. The V end was cut by 1 base, the J end by 6 bases, with 18 bases between.

DNA for the CDR3: TGTGCCAGCAGCTATGGCGGACTTTCTAGCACAGATACGCAGTATTTT. This codes for CASSYGGLSSTDTQYF. V usage is TRBV9 and J usage is TRBJ2-3; possibly TRBD2 for D (5 bases). Germline V gene sequence: CDR1 SGDLS, CDR2 YYNGEE. There are 16 residues in the CDR3. V shed 4 bases and J shed 0 bases, with 15 bases lying between them.

V gene TRBV20-1 combines with J gene TRBJ2-5, with a tentative D call TRBD2 (5 bases). In germline, CDR1 is DFQATT, CDR2 SNEGSKA (reference sequence). The CDR3 consists of 14 residues. The V end lost 3 bases, the J end lost 0 bases, and 11 bases lay between the germline ends. Here the CDR3 reads CSASSGEDQETQYF. CDR3 bases: TGCAGTGCTAGTTCCGGGGAAGACCAAGAGACCCAGTACTTC.

The V gene is TRBV18, the J gene TRBJ1-1; 7 bases are shared with TRBD1. The CDR3 extends over 14 amino acids. Germline V gene sequence: CDR1 KGHSH, CDR2 LQKENI. With 2 bases clipped from V and 4 bases from J, the junction kept 4 bases outside the gene matches. The CDR3 DNA reads as TGTGCCAGCTCACCAGCAGGGGGAAGCACTGAAGCTTTCTTT. Its protein is CASSPAGGSTEAFF.

This clone was seen only once. V usage is TRBV19 and J usage is TRBJ2-7; D ambiguous. V lost 5 bases to trimming and J lost 2 bases, with 4 bases between them. From germline, CDR1 is LNHDA and CDR2 SQIVND (reference sequence). The CDR3 is 11 residues long. Here the CDR3 reads CASSSPYEQYF. For the CDR3, the DNA is TGTGCCAGTAGTTCTCCCTACGAGCAGTACTTC.

This sequence joins TRBV5-5 and TRBJ2-2; D is ambiguous. The CDR3 contains 16 residues. The V gene's germline CDR1 is SGHKS and CDR2 YYEKEE (reference sequence). Trimming took off 0 bases at V and 6 bases at J, with 15 bases between the two ends. In DNA, the CDR3 is TGTGCCAGCAGCTTGGGTCTCCTACCCCAGCCCGGGGAGCTGTTTTTT. It translates to CASSLGLLPQPGELFF.

This chain joins TRBV27 and TRBJ1-3; D gene uncertain. This CDR3 region has 15 residues. Germline-derived CDR1 and CDR2 are MNHEY and SMNVEV (reference sequence). V shed 2 bases and J shed 2 bases, with 10 bases lying between them. CDR3 region: CASSLRAGAGNTIYF. The CDR3 DNA sequence: TGTGCCAGCAGTTTACGGGCCGGGGCTGGAAACACCATATATTTT.

V usage is TRBV2 and J usage is TRBJ2-4; TRBD1 matches 8 bases. Germline CDR1 is SNHLY and CDR2 is FYNNEI. V shed 2 bases and J 0 bases; nucleotides not matched to a gene: 3. This CDR3 region has 16 residues. The CDR3 nucleotides are TGTGCCAGCAGTGAACGACAGGGGCTAGCCAAAAACATTCAGTACTTC. Translated, it gives CASSERQGLAKNIQYF.

The V gene is TRBV30, the J gene TRBJ2-7; D is undetermined. CDR3 length equals 12 residues. The germline V gene encodes CDR1 GTSNPN and CDR2 SVGIG (reference sequence). V gave up 5 bases and J gave up 2 bases, with 10 bases separating them. The CDR3 nucleotides are TGTGCCTGGGAAGGAGCCGCCTACGAGCAGTACTTC. Translation gives CAWEGAAYEQYF.

The chain uses TRBV7-8 and TRBJ1-5; no clear D. V dropped 6 bases and J dropped 0 bases, with 18 bases sitting between them. The CDR3 is 17 amino acids. Germline CDR1 reads SGHVS; CDR2 reads FQNEAQ. CDR3 sequence (DNA): TGTGCCAGCAGTCACGGACGTAGCCGGTATAGCAATCAGCCCCAGCATTTT. Translating gives CASSHGRSRYSNQPQHF.

This clone was observed once. V gene TRBV23-1 combines with J gene TRBJ2-7; TRBD1 matches 7 bases. TRBV23-1 is labeled an ORF, and its function is uncertain. J gave up 6 bases and V 1 base, and 12 bases lay outside the gene matches. This CDR3 spans 16 amino acids. CDR3 coding DNA: TGCGCCAGCAGTCAATATAAGGGGGCGCCCATATCCGAGCAGTACTTC. This codes for CASSQYKGAPISEQYF.

The chain recombines TRBV7-2 with TRBJ2-5, with D unclear. Germline CDR1 SGHTA, CDR2 FQGNSA. Trimming took 2 bases from V and 1 from J, leaving 5 bases between them. This CDR3 contains 13 residues. The CDR3 nucleotides read TGTGCCAGCAGCTTAACCTTCCAAGAGACCCAGTACTTC. This codes for CASSLTFQETQYF.

This chain uses TRBV7-9 with TRBJ2-2; D uncertain. V lost 0 bases to trimming and J lost 3 bases, with 14 bases between them. Per the germline V gene, CDR1 is SEHNR and CDR2 is FQNEAQ (reference sequence). The CDR3 has 17 residues. The CDR3 reads CASSLAFGASDTGELFF. In DNA, the CDR3 is TGTGCCAGCAGCTTAGCGTTCGGCGCCAGCGACACCGGGGAGCTGTTTTTT. Based on the CDR3 plus reference TRBV7-9 and TRBJ2-2, the full variable domain is DTGVSQNPRHKITKRGQNVTFRCDPISEHNRLYWYRQTLGQGPEFLTYFQNEAQLEKSRLLSDRFSAERPKGSFSTLEIQRTEQGDSAMYLCASSLAFGASDTGELFFGEGSRLTVL.

The rearrangement joins TRBV3-1 (or the pseudogene TRBV3-2) to TRBJ1-1; TRBD1 is a possible D gene (5 bases). Germline CDR1 is LGHDT and CDR2 is YNNKEL (reference sequence). This CDR3 contains 12 residues. V was cut by 3 bases and J by 9 bases, with 11 bases left in between. In nucleotides, the CDR3 is TGTGCCAGCAGCCAGCAGGGAGATAAAGCTTTCTTT. It codes for CASSQQGDKAFF.

Comments on this clone: This sample also contains other DNA sequences that code for the same CDR3. V usage is TRBV24-1 and J usage is TRBJ1-1; a weak D match, TRBD1 (5 bases). The CDR3 has 13 residues. Germline V gives CDR1 KGHDR, CDR2 SFDVKD. Trimming cost V 5 bases and J 4 bases, with 10 bases left between them. CDR3 loop: CATSGGGGTEAFF. The CDR3 DNA is TGTGCCACCAGTGGGGGGGGTGGCACTGAAGCTTTCTTT.

The CDR3 loop reads CASSVTPRDSSGNTIYF. The CDR3 DNA reads TGCGCCAGCAGCGTGACCCCCCGGGACAGCTCTGGAAACACCATATATTTT. The rearrangement uses TRBV5-1 and TRBJ1-3, with 7 bases aligning to TRBD1. From germline, CDR1 is SGHRS and CDR2 YFSETQ. The CDR3 extends over 17 amino acids. Losses at the gene ends were 4 bases for V and 0 bases for J; bases not matched to a gene: 10.

The chain recombines TRBV7-2 with TRBJ1-5; D is undetermined. This CDR3 region has 15 residues. Germline CDR1 is SGHTA and CDR2 is FQGNSA. V was pared by 5 bases and J by 1 base, with 12 bases between. For the CDR3, the DNA is TGTGCCAGCAGCATCCAAACCGAAAGCAATCAGCCCCAGCATTTT. It encodes CASSIQTESNQPQHF.